The 25 T cell receptor beta chains below were found in one sample sequenced in a study of blood T cell repertoires in COVID-19. The method was immunoSEQ multiplex PCR; TCRdb's version includes in-frame clones alone and lacks a portion of them. This table has hundreds of thousands of clones, roughly 90% appearing once. Sequenced material: peripheral blood. These receptors all come from a woman aged 70-85 years with COVID-19, enrolled during active disease.

The chain uses TRBV5-1 and TRBJ1-1; D is possibly TRBD1 (5 bases). V was pared by 4 bases and J by 4 bases, with 17 bases between. The CDR3 is 15 amino acids. Per germline, CDR1 SGHRS and CDR2 YFSETQ. CDR3 amino acids: CASSGLGARTTEAFF. Written as DNA, the CDR3 is TGCGCCAGCAGCGGGTTAGGGGCTCGGACCACTGAAGCTTTCTTT.

The chain joins TRBV9 to TRBJ2-1; D remains unclear. Trimming cost V 4 bases and J 2 bases, with 13 bases left between them. The V gene's germline CDR1 is SGDLS and CDR2 YYNGEE. CDR3 length: 15 residues. The CDR3 is CASSPTETPYNEQFF. For the CDR3, the DNA is TGTGCCAGCAGCCCCACAGAGACACCCTACAATGAGCAGTTCTTC. Variable domain in full (rest from reference TRBV9 and TRBJ2-1): DSGVTQTPKHLITATGQRVTLRCSPRSGDLSVYWYQQSLDQGLQFLIQYYNGEERAKGNILERFSAQQFPDLHSELNLSSLELGDSALYFCASSPTETPYNEQFFGPGTRLTVL.

The chain carries TRBV12-5 and TRBJ1-3; the D is unclear. The V gene lost 7 bases and the J gene lost 0 bases, with 7 bases spanning the gap. The CDR3 runs 13 residues. CDR1 LGHNT and CDR2 FRNRAP come from the germline V gene. Written as DNA, the CDR3 is TGTGCTAGTGTTCCTAGCTCTGGAAACACCATATATTTT. It codes for CASVPSSGNTIYF.

This clone was seen once. The V gene is TRBV6-5, the J gene TRBJ2-2; TRBD2 aligns across 9 bases. The J segment lost 4 bases and the V segment lost 6 bases, leaving 3 bases of the junction unmatched. Germline assignment: CDR1 MNHEY and CDR2 SVGAGI. This CDR3 region has 14 residues. The CDR3 bases are TGTGCCAGCAGCAGCGGGGGGAGCACCGGGGAGCTGTTTTTT. Its protein product is CASSSGGSTGELFF.

The chain joins TRBV9 to TRBJ2-1, with 13 positions matching TRBD2. The CDR3 loop spans 15 amino acids. The V gene end was trimmed by 2 bases and the J gene end by 9 bases; junction bases not matched to a gene: 5. Germline-derived CDR1 and CDR2 are SGDLS and YYNGEE. CDR3 sequence reads: CASSVGTSGVVEQFF. The DNA of the CDR3 is TGTGCCAGCAGCGTCGGGACTAGCGGGGTTGTTGAGCAGTTCTTC.

This clone was observed a single time. J is TRBJ2-3 and V is TRBV13, with 13 bases aligning to TRBD2. The CDR3 is 15 amino acids. Trimming at V came to 5 bases and at J to 7 bases, leaving 6 bases not matched to a gene. Germline CDR1 reads PRHDT; CDR2 reads FYEKMQ (reference sequence). The CDR3 coding sequence is TGTGCCAGCAGCCACACTAGCGGGGGGGCGCATACGCAGTATTTT. Protein: CASSHTSGGAHTQYF.

This rearrangement joins TRBV5-1 to TRBJ2-1, with 11 bases fitting TRBD2. V trimming: 3 bases; J trimming: 8 bases; junction bases outside the gene matches: 13. The length of the CDR3 is 17 residues. Germline V CDR1 and CDR2: SGHRS, YFSETQ. Here the CDR3 reads CASSSGTGSGGAYEQFF. The CDR3 DNA sequence: TGCGCCAGCAGCTCCGGCACGGGTAGCGGGGGGGCTTATGAGCAGTTCTTC.

This chain uses TRBV15 with TRBJ1-2; D might be TRBD1 (6 bases). Germline-derived CDR1 and CDR2 are LNHNV and YYDKDF (reference sequence). This CDR3 has 14 residues. Between the trimmed V and J ends, which lost 5 bases and 4 bases, there was a span of 14 bases. Here the CDR3 reads CATSQDQGTYGYTF. The CDR3, as DNA: TGTGCCACCAGCCAAGACCAGGGGACCTATGGCTACACCTTC.

The rearrangement links TRBV3-1 (or the pseudogene TRBV3-2) to TRBJ2-1, with 8 positions matching TRBD1. This CDR3 region has 15 residues. V trimming: 3 bases; J trimming: 8 bases; junction bases outside the gene matches: 9. Germline V CDR1 and CDR2: LGHDT, YNNKEL (reference sequence). CDR3 residues: CASSHDRTGRYEQFF. DNA of the CDR3: TGTGCCAGCAGCCACGATCGGACAGGGAGGTATGAGCAGTTCTTC.

J is TRBJ2-5 and V is TRBV27, with TRBD1 identical over 7 bases. The CDR3 totals 15 residues. Germline assignment: CDR1 MNHEY and CDR2 SMNVEV (reference sequence). Trimming cost V 5 bases and J 2 bases; bases outside gene matches: 8. CDR3 in amino acids: CASSPLWDSQETQYF. The CDR3 region has the DNA TGTGCCAGCAGTCCGCTATGGGACAGTCAAGAGACCCAGTACTTC.

The V call is TRBV5-1, the J call TRBJ2-3, with 10 positions matching TRBD2. CDR1 and CDR2 (germline): SGHRS, YFSETQ. This CDR3 region has 15 residues. With 4 bases clipped from V and 4 bases from J, the junction kept 6 bases outside the gene matches. The CDR3, as DNA: TGCGCCAGCAGCCACGTCAGCGGGGGGGCAGATACGCAGTATTTT. It translates to CASSHVSGGADTQYF.

The chain uses TRBV2 and TRBJ1-4; 8 nucleotides agree with TRBD1. CDR1 and CDR2 (germline): SNHLY, FYNNEI. The CDR3 is 15 amino acids. After removal of 6 bases from V and 6 bases from J, the junction contained 9 bases not matched to a gene. This CDR3 is CASRLQGAGDEKLFF. The CDR3 region has the DNA TGTGCCAGCAGGCTTCAGGGGGCCGGGGATGAAAAACTGTTTTTT.

This clone was seen a single time. The V gene is TRBV5-8, the J gene TRBJ1-5, with D uncertain. CDR3 size: 14 residues. V was shortened by 0 bases and J by 4 bases, with 8 bases between the two germline ends. Germline V CDR1 and CDR2: SGHTS, YDEGEE. The CDR3 here is CASSLGGGNQPQHF. The CDR3 region has the DNA TGTGCCAGCAGCTTGGGTGGAGGGAATCAGCCCCAGCATTTT. The whole variable domain, filled in from reference TRBV5-8 and TRBJ1-5, reads EAGVTQSPTHLIKTRGQQATLRCSPISGHTSVYWYQQALGLGLQFLLWYDEGEERNRGNFPPRFSGRQFPNYSSELNVNALELEDSALYLCASSLGGGNQPQHFGDGTRLSIL.

The chain couples TRBV5-1 to TRBJ1-2; no clear D gene. Germline V gene lookup returns CDR1 SGHRS and CDR2 YFSETQ. The CDR3 runs to 14 residues. Trimming pared 4 bases from V and 1 base from J, leaving 11 bases between. The CDR3 DNA sequence: TGCGCCAGCAGCCCGGGAGATCTTAACTATGGCTACACCTTC. Protein sequence: CASSPGDLNYGYTF.

Points on this clone: A junction boundary mismatches the germline segment, possibly from a read error. The chain recombines TRBV4-2 with TRBJ2-3; a possible D gene is TRBD2 (5 bases). Looked up from germline, CDR1 is LGHNA and CDR2 is YNFKEQ. The CDR3 spans 16 residues. Here the CDR3 reads CASSEESGENTDTQYF. DNA of the CDR3: TGTGCCAGCAGCGAAGAATCCGGGGAAAACACAGATACGCAGTATTTT.

The chain couples TRBV18 to TRBJ2-1; TRBD1 agrees at 10 bases. This CDR3 is built from 15 residues. Germline values: CDR1 KGHSH, CDR2 LQKENI. The ends lost 3 bases at V and 7 bases at J; junction bases unmatched: 6. CDR3 residues: CASSPEGQGVNEQFF. CDR3 DNA sequence: TGTGCCAGCTCACCTGAAGGACAGGGGGTAAATGAGCAGTTCTTC.

The chain couples TRBV9 to TRBJ2-1; D is possibly TRBD1 (6 bases). This CDR3 is built from 15 residues. Germline V gives CDR1 SGDLS, CDR2 YYNGEE. V was clipped by 0 bases and J by 3 bases, with 10 bases between them. The CDR3 coding sequence is TGTGCCAGCAGCGTAGGGGCAGGGGACTACAATGAGCAGTTCTTC. This codes for CASSVGAGDYNEQFF.

The rearrangement uses TRBV6-5 and TRBJ2-7, with a tentative D call TRBD1 (6 bases). The V gene's germline CDR1 is MNHEY and CDR2 SVGAGI. V was shortened by 6 bases and J by 4 bases, with 16 bases between the two germline ends. This CDR3 spans 14 amino acids. In nucleotides, the CDR3 is TGTGCCAGCAGCACCTTGGGGACAAGATACGAGCAGTACTTC. Protein: CASSTLGTRYEQYF.

Many counts were recorded for this clone. This chain links TRBV3-1 (or the pseudogene TRBV3-2) with TRBJ1-1; weak D call: TRBD1 (6 bases). The germline CDR1 and CDR2 sequences are LGHDT and YNNKEL (reference sequence). The CDR3 spans 18 residues. Trimming removed 2 bases at V and 0 bases at J, with 19 bases between. Written as DNA, the CDR3 is TGTGCCAGCAGCCAATTCAGGACAGCCAAGGGGATGAACACTGAAGCTTTCTTT. This codes for CASSQFRTAKGMNTEAFF.

V is TRBV11-2 and J is TRBJ2-3; TRBD2 agrees at 11 bases. This CDR3 comprises 16 residues. After removal of 5 bases from V and 3 bases from J, the junction contained 7 bases not matched to a gene. Germline-derived CDR1 and CDR2 are SGHAT and FQNNGV. CDR3 sequence (DNA): TGTGCCAGCAGCCCCCTTAGCGGGGGGGAGACAGATACGCAGTATTTT. The encoded protein is CASSPLSGGETDTQYF.

This clone was picked up one time. The genes are TRBV9 and TRBJ1-4; the D is unclear. Trimming removed 3 bases at V and 3 bases at J, with 12 bases between. In germline, CDR1 is SGDLS, CDR2 YYNGEE. CDR3 length: 15 amino acids. CDR3 nucleotide sequence: TGTGCCAGCAGCGGAGGCGCGGATTCTAATGAAAAACTGTTTTTT. Residues: CASSGGADSNEKLFF.

The rearrangement uses TRBV28 and TRBJ2-3, with TRBD1 identical over 9 bases. The CDR3 runs to 14 residues. Per germline, CDR1 MDHEN and CDR2 SYDVKM. Trimming removed 8 bases from V and 1 base from J; junction bases left unmatched: 4. The CDR3 DNA follows: TGTGCCAGCGGGGACAGGGCTCGCACAGATACGCAGTATTTT. Translating gives CASGDRARTDTQYF.

V and J are TRBV2 and TRBJ2-7, with 10 bases aligning to TRBD1. CDR1 is SNHLY and CDR2 is FYNNEI in the germline V gene. V trimming: 3 bases; J trimming: 4 bases; junction bases outside the gene matches: 6. The CDR3 is made up of 15 amino acids. The CDR3 nucleotides are TGTGCCAGCAGTGATTCTGGGACAGGGGCATACGAGCAGTACTTC. Its translation: CASSDSGTGAYEQYF.

The gene calls are TRBV27 and TRBJ2-5, with a weak D call TRBD2 (7 bases). Germline CDR1 is MNHEY and CDR2 is SMNVEV (reference sequence). The CDR3 extends over 16 amino acids. Trimming took off 4 bases at V and 1 base at J, with 16 bases between the two ends. In nucleotides, the CDR3 is TGTGCCAGCAGTTATGGGCCGGGGGGCCCCCAAGAGACCCAGTACTTC. Protein: CASSYGPGGPQETQYF.

The chain employs TRBV5-4 and TRBJ2-3; 12 nucleotides line up with TRBD2. With V trimmed by 3 bases and J by 6 bases, 8 bases remained unmatched. This CDR3 is built from 16 residues. In germline, CDR1 is SGHNT, CDR2 YYREEE (reference sequence). Written as DNA, the CDR3 is TGTGCCAGCAGCTGGACTAGCGGGAACCTGGCGGATACGCAGTATTTT. This codes for CASSWTSGNLADTQYF.